This passage covers 17 T cell receptor beta chains from one sample sequenced in a study of vaccination effects on CD4 cells after COVID-19. Using viral peptide pools, the ViraFEST assay grew out antigen-specific CD4+ T cells prior to sequencing. Around day 10 of culture, CD4+ T cells were separated out. Participants completed two doses of the BNT162b2 or mRNA-1273 vaccine. Their recognized antigens are unknown. Some clones are missing from TCRdb's copy, which holds only in-frame ones; the method was immunoSEQ multiplex PCR. The sample has over 60,000 clones; 70% to 85% are singletons. Here the sequenced sample was CD4+ T cells from PBMCs cultured with HCoV-229E spike peptides, taken after COVID-19 vaccination. The source is a human donor who received a COVID-19 vaccine.

The chain is built from TRBV24-1 and TRBJ2-1, with D perhaps TRBD1 (6 bases). CDR1 is KGHDR, CDR2 SFDVKD, per germline. The CDR3 spans 14 residues. V lost 4 bases and J 4 bases, leaving 10 bases between the germline ends. CDR3 DNA sequence: TGTGCCACCAGTGACCCCCAGGGGTACAATGAGCAGTTCTTC. It yields the protein CATSDPQGYNEQFF.

This clone was recorded only once. The chain employs TRBV6-5 and TRBJ2-7, with TRBD2 matching over 12 bases. CDR3 size: 13 residues. Germline V gene sequence: CDR1 MNHEY, CDR2 SVGAGI. Trimming at V came to 10 bases and at J to 2 bases, leaving 3 bases not matched to a gene. The CDR3 spells CATRTSGTYEQYV. As DNA, the CDR3 is TGTGCCACCAGGACTAGCGGGACCTACGAGCAGTACGTC.

The chain couples TRBV10-3 to TRBJ2-3, with TRBD2 matching 10 bases. The CDR3 length is 17 residues. Germline V gives CDR1 ENHRY, CDR2 SYGVKD. V shed 2 bases, J shed 6 bases, and the junction held 11 bases outside the gene matches. Here the CDR3 reads CAISERGSGGPWDTQYF. DNA for the CDR3: TGTGCCATCAGTGAGAGGGGTAGCGGGGGGCCATGGGATACGCAGTATTTT.

The chain is built from TRBV7-2 and TRBJ1-5, with D perhaps matching TRBD1 (5 bases). Trimming removed 5 bases at V and 2 bases at J, with 7 bases between. This CDR3 is 13 amino acids long. Germline loops: CDR1 SGHTA, CDR2 FQGNSA. The CDR3, as DNA: TGTGCCAGCAGCCTACAGGGCAATCAGCCCCAGCATTTT. Translated: CASSLQGNQPQHF.

The chain uses TRBV10-1 and TRBJ2-6; D perhaps matches TRBD1 (5 bases). Trimming took off 11 bases at V and 0 bases at J, with 14 bases between the two ends. Germline loops: CDR1 WNHNN, CDR2 SYGVQD (reference sequence). The CDR3 runs 15 residues. CDR3 DNA: TGCGCCGGAAGACAGAGACTCTCTGGGGCCAACGTCCTGACTTTC. Amino acid sequence: CAGRQRLSGANVLTF.

The V call is TRBV6-5, the J call TRBJ2-3, with a tentative D call TRBD2 (5 bases). The V gene's germline CDR1 is MNHEY and CDR2 SVGAGI. The CDR3 totals 14 residues. V was cut by 6 bases and J by 4 bases, with 14 bases left in between. The CDR3 DNA is TGTGCCAGCAGGCGAACTAGAGGGTCAGATACGCAGTATTTT. Translation: CASRRTRGSDTQYF.

The J gene is TRBJ1-1, the V gene TRBV30; a possible D gene is TRBD1 (5 bases). The length of the CDR3 is 17 residues. In germline, CDR1 is GTSNPN, CDR2 SVGIG (reference sequence). Trimming took off 0 bases at V and 2 bases at J, with 19 bases between the two ends. The CDR3 DNA sequence: TGTGCCTGGAGTGTACAAATCGCCGGGGGGTCCAACACTGAAGCTTTCTTT. Protein: CAWSVQIAGGSNTEAFF. The full variable domain, with the rest looked up from reference TRBV30 and TRBJ1-1, is SQTIHQWPATLVQPVGSPLSLECTVEGTSNPNLYWYRQAAGRGLQLLFYSVGIGQISSEVPQNLSASRPQDRQFILSSKKLLLSDSGFYLCAWSVQIAGGSNTEAFFGQGTRLTVV.

This sequence joins TRBV4-1 and TRBJ1-2, with a tentative D call TRBD1 (5 bases). The CDR3 has 15 amino acids. The ends were cut back, 0 bases at V and 3 bases at J, with 11 bases in the middle. Looked up from germline, CDR1 is MGHRA and CDR2 is YSYEKL. The chain's CDR3 is CASSQDLAGYYGYTF. CDR3 nucleotide sequence: TGCGCCAGCAGCCAAGATCTGGCAGGGTACTATGGCTACACCTTC.

The CDR3 DNA sequence: TGTGCCAGCAGCCAAGAGAGGACCTCCTCTTATCCCCAGCATTTT. Translating gives CASSQERTSSYPQHF. The rearrangement joins TRBV3-1 (or the pseudogene TRBV3-2) to TRBJ1-5; D is ambiguous. The CDR3 runs to 15 residues. V was trimmed by 0 bases and J by 10 bases, leaving 16 bases between them. Germline values: CDR1 LGHDT, CDR2 YNNKEL (reference sequence).

This chain uses TRBV5-1 with TRBJ2-6, with D perhaps TRBD2 (5 bases). Germline V gives CDR1 SGHRS, CDR2 YFSETQ. V lost 4 bases to trimming and J lost 4 bases, with 12 bases between them. CDR3 size: 15 residues. CDR3: CASSPGWTGANVLTF. The CDR3 DNA sequence: TGCGCCAGCAGCCCGGGGTGGACCGGGGCCAACGTCCTGACTTTC.

In its sample, this clone was seen a few times. The chain is built from TRBV6-1 and TRBJ2-5; D is possibly TRBD1 (5 bases). CDR1 and CDR2 from the germline V gene are MNHNS and SASEGT. CDR3 size: 16 residues. V was cut by 1 base and J by 4 bases, with 16 bases left in between. This CDR3 is CASSEDRGWSRETQYF. CDR3 DNA: TGTGCCAGCAGTGAAGATAGGGGTTGGAGCAGAGAGACCCAGTACTTC.

The rearrangement uses TRBV29-1 and TRBJ1-1; D might be TRBD1 (5 bases). This CDR3 comprises 14 residues. The V and J ends lost 7 bases and 3 bases respectively, with 18 bases between them. Germline V gene lookup returns CDR1 SQVTM and CDR2 ANQGSEA. In nucleotides, the CDR3 is TGCAGCGGTCGCAGGACACCCTCGGACACTGAAGCTTTCTTT. Its protein is CSGRRTPSDTEAFF.

This clone has just a few counts. The chain recombines TRBV18 with TRBJ2-7; D not certain. V lost 5 bases, J lost 5 bases, and 7 bases lay in between. The V gene's germline CDR1 is KGHSH and CDR2 LQKENI. The CDR3 consists of 11 residues. The CDR3 nucleotides read TGTGCCAGCTCAGACCTTAACGAGCAGTACGTC. Translating gives CASSDLNEQYV.

The chain carries TRBV19 and TRBJ1-5, with TRBD1 as a possible D gene (5 bases). This CDR3 spans 15 amino acids. Germline CDR1 and CDR2: LNHDA and SQIVND (reference sequence). V was shortened by 6 bases and J by 4 bases, with 16 bases between the two germline ends. This CDR3 reads CASSEMLGGNQPQHF. CDR3 in DNA: TGTGCCAGTAGCGAGATGTTGGGGGGAAATCAGCCCCAGCATTTT.

The V gene is TRBV5-1, the J gene TRBJ2-1; 9 bases fit TRBD1. Germline CDR1 SGHRS, CDR2 YFSETQ. The V gene end was trimmed by 3 bases and the J gene end by 3 bases; junction bases not matched to a gene: 4. This CDR3 has 15 amino acids. CDR3 coding DNA: TGCGCCAGCAGCTGGACAGGGGTCGGCTACAATGAGCAGTTCTTC. Amino acid sequence: CASSWTGVGYNEQFF.

In this sample, this clone turned up a few times. The chain couples TRBV30 to TRBJ2-7; 7 bases are shared with TRBD2. The CDR3 extends over 13 amino acids. Germline V lookup: CDR1 GTSNPN, CDR2 SVGIG (reference sequence). The J segment lost 6 bases and the V segment lost 1 base, leaving 6 bases of the junction unmatched. CDR3 region: CAWSANGGSEQYV. The CDR3 DNA is TGTGCCTGGAGTGCGAACGGGGGGAGCGAGCAGTACGTC.

The V and J genes are TRBV29-1 and TRBJ1-2; unclear D gene. Germline V gene lookup returns CDR1 SQVTM and CDR2 ANQGSEA. Trimming cost V 6 bases and J 7 bases, with 9 bases left between them. The CDR3 has 10 residues. The CDR3 reads CSVRAAGYTF. CDR3 coding DNA: TGCAGCGTACGGGCAGCTGGCTACACCTTC. The full variable domain, its missing parts supplied by reference TRBV29-1 and TRBJ1-2, is SAVISQKPSRDICQRGTSLTIQCQVDSQVTMMFWYRQQPGQSLTLIATANQGSEATYESGFVIDKFPISRPNLTFSTLTVSNMSPEDSSIYLCSVRAAGYTFGSGTRLTVV.